The sequence of this T cell receptor (beta chain) was determined in a study of cytomegalovirus exposure and HLA in healthy donors. Study results and limitations: A later analysis linked a missense variant in DCLRE1C to the trimming of TCR beta V and J genes.

In the PCR, 60 Vbeta and 13 Jbeta primers were used. Sequencing used immunoSEQ multiplex PCR; TCRdb keeps in-frame clones, though not all of them. The sample records approximately 100,000 clones, about a tenth being singletons. Germline V gene sequence: CDR1 GTSNPN, CDR2 SVGIG (reference sequence). Deletions cut 0 bases from V and 3 bases from J, with 7 bases between. The CDR3 is 13 amino acids. This clone appeared a few times. The antigen is unknown. The sequencing sample was made of PBMCs. V gene TRBV30 combines with J gene TRBJ2-3; D remains unclear. This receptor was taken from a man aged 35-49 years in good health and CMV-seropositive. The CDR3 DNA reads as TGTGCCTGGAGTGTACCGAGGACAGATACGCAGTATTTT. Translated, it gives CAWSVPRTDTQYF.